The sequence of this T cell receptor beta chain was determined in a study of Ad26.COV2.S vaccination and SARS-CoV-2 variants. Study in general: Ad26.COV2.S shots went into the muscle once or twice, 56 days apart.

As to treatment: some 19 received Ad26.COV2.S at low or high dose, single or two shots; about 5 received placebo; per-sample allocation not given. The samples date from day 63 after the first vaccine or placebo injection. Cohort 1b enrolled adults aged 18-55 years in Boston. An Ad26 vector carrying the Wuhan-strain SARS-CoV-2 spike served as the vaccine. This CDR3 has 16 amino acids. Trimming stripped 4 bases from V and 6 bases from J, with 21 bases between. Germline lookup yields CDR1 SGDLS and CDR2 YYNGEE. The table came from immunoSEQ multiplex PCR; TCRdb's copy has only in-frame clones and leaves some out. The profile shows hundreds of thousands of clones, approximately 89% of them singletons.

This TCR derives from a person aged 18 to 59 who received the Ad26.COV2.S COVID-19 vaccine or a placebo. The V call is TRBV9, the J call TRBJ2-3; no clear D. The specimen was peripheral blood, collected in a trial of Ad26.COV2.S vaccine versus placebo. This CDR3 is CASSFLSGSRADTQYF. The CDR3 nucleotides read TGTGCCAGCAGCTTTTTATCCGGGTCCCGGGCGGATACGCAGTATTTT.